The 14 T cell receptor beta chains listed next were all sequenced from one sample in a study of blood T cell repertoires in COVID-19. Here immunoSEQ multiplex PCR was the method, and the copy in TCRdb shows in-frame clones only, minus some. The table has 210,000 or so clones, around 90% seen once. The sample taken for sequencing was peripheral blood. These receptors all stem from a man in his thirties or forties with COVID-19, enrolled during active disease.

The chain carries TRBV14 and TRBJ2-1; D possibly corresponds to TRBD2 (5 bases). Germline assignment: CDR1 SGHDN and CDR2 FVKESK. The CDR3 length is 18 residues. V was pared by 1 base and J by 4 bases, with 20 bases between. CDR3 sequence: CASSQGPRARWSYNEQFF. The CDR3 region has the DNA TGTGCCAGCAGCCAAGGACCGAGGGCCAGGTGGTCTTACAATGAGCAGTTCTTC.

This sequence joins TRBV7-9 and TRBJ2-1; D might be TRBD1 (6 bases). Trimming took off 1 base at V and 1 base at J, with 11 bases between the two ends. Germline V lookup: CDR1 SEHNR, CDR2 FQNEAQ (reference sequence). This CDR3 is built from 16 residues. The CDR3 region is CASSLGQGRSYNEQFF. The CDR3 DNA reads TGTGCCAGCAGCTTAGGGCAGGGGCGATCCTACAATGAGCAGTTCTTC.

CDR3 region: CASSLTILTEAFF. The CDR3 DNA is TGTGCCAGCAGCCTGACAATCCTAACTGAAGCTTTCTTT. The chain is built from TRBV25-1 and TRBJ1-1; the D is unclear. Germline V CDR1 and CDR2: MGHDK, SYGVNS. The CDR3 covers 13 residues. Trimming stripped 6 bases from V and 5 bases from J, with 13 bases between.

CDR3 in DNA: TGTGCCAGCAGGGGGGGTTACAATGAGCAGTTCTTC. Its protein is CASRGGYNEQFF. The chain has TRBV6-5 and TRBJ2-1; D is perhaps TRBD2 (6 bases). Germline V gene data show CDR1 as MNHEY and CDR2 as SVGAGI. This CDR3 spans 12 amino acids. Trimming pared 6 bases from V and 4 bases from J, leaving 7 bases between.

J is TRBJ1-5 and V is TRBV27; D gene uncertain. V was clipped by 8 bases and J by 2 bases, with 10 bases between them. The CDR3 has 13 residues. The germline V gene has CDR1 MNHEY and CDR2 SMNVEV (reference sequence). CDR3 amino acids: CASAHRGNQPQHF. DNA of the CDR3: TGTGCCAGCGCTCACCGGGGCAATCAGCCCCAGCATTTT.

J is TRBJ1-4 and V is TRBV11-2, with D perhaps matching TRBD1 (6 bases). This CDR3 is built from 15 residues. V was cut by 5 bases and J by 5 bases, with 15 bases left in between. The germline gives CDR1 SGHAT, CDR2 FQNNGV. In DNA form, the CDR3 reads TGTGCCAGCAGCAACGGACAGCTCAGGAATGAAAAACTGTTTTTT. Its translation: CASSNGQLRNEKLFF.

The J gene is TRBJ1-3, the V gene TRBV7-9; TRBD1 aligns across 10 bases. The V gene end was trimmed by 4 bases and the J gene end by 4 bases; junction bases not matched to a gene: 7. The length of the CDR3 is 16 residues. Germline values: CDR1 SEHNR, CDR2 FQNEAQ (reference sequence). CDR3 sequence: CASSSGQGISGNTIYF. The CDR3, as DNA: TGTGCCAGCAGCTCGGGACAGGGGATATCGGGAAACACCATATATTTT.

The V and J genes are TRBV5-8 and TRBJ2-3, with 7 bases aligning to TRBD2. This CDR3 has 13 amino acids. Germline V CDR1 and CDR2: SGHTS, YDEGEE. Unmatched junction bases numbered 2, after V lost 3 bases and J lost 4 bases. CDR3 loop: CASSWGGSDTQYF. CDR3 bases: TGTGCCAGCAGCTGGGGAGGGTCAGATACGCAGTATTTT.

This sequence joins TRBV18 and TRBJ2-7; D is possibly TRBD2 (5 bases). CDR3 length: 15 residues. The V and J ends lost 0 bases and 2 bases respectively, with 11 bases between them. Germline CDR1 is KGHSH and CDR2 is LQKENI. The CDR3 nucleotides read TGTGCCAGCTCACCACCAGATAGCGCCGCCTACGAGCAGTACTTC. As protein: CASSPPDSAAYEQYF.

V and J are TRBV7-2 and TRBJ2-7, with 10 bases lining up with TRBD2. The CDR3 runs to 17 residues. Per germline, CDR1 SGHTA and CDR2 FQGNSA. J lost 4 bases, V lost 5 bases, and 14 bases had no gene match. CDR3 sequence: CASSPWLAGELSYEQYF. The CDR3 DNA sequence: TGTGCCAGCAGCCCCTGGCTAGCGGGAGAGCTATCTTACGAGCAGTACTTC.

The V call is TRBV6-5, the J call TRBJ2-1, with D maybe TRBD1 (5 bases). This CDR3 comprises 15 residues. The germline CDR1 and CDR2 sequences are MNHEY and SVGAGI. V gave up 2 bases and J gave up 4 bases, with 12 bases separating them. The CDR3 spells CASSYQGRSYNEQFF. The CDR3 DNA reads as TGTGCCAGCAGTTACCAGGGCAGGTCTTACAATGAGCAGTTCTTC.

CDR3 residues: CASSVDPAGDSYEQYF. CDR3 DNA sequence: TGTGCCAGCAGCGTAGATCCAGCGGGGGATTCGTACGAGCAGTACTTC. The V call is TRBV9, the J call TRBJ2-7; TRBD2 matches at 8 bases. The junction had 9 bases not matched to a gene; V was cut back by 0 bases and J by 4 bases. In germline, CDR1 is SGDLS, CDR2 YYNGEE. The CDR3 has 16 residues.

The chain combines TRBV27 with TRBJ2-2; 8 positions agree with TRBD1. The CDR3 runs to 16 residues. Germline CDR1 reads MNHEY; CDR2 reads SMNVEV (reference sequence). With V trimmed by 6 bases and J by 1 base, 7 bases remained unmatched. The chain's CDR3 is CASRSHDRGNTGELFF. CDR3 nucleotides: TGTGCCAGCAGGTCTCACGACAGGGGGAACACCGGGGAGCTGTTTTTT.

This chain connects TRBV7-9 to TRBJ2-2, with D maybe TRBD1 (6 bases). Germline V lookup: CDR1 SEHNR, CDR2 FQNEAQ (reference sequence). Trimming cost V 4 bases and J 3 bases, with 9 bases left between them. CDR3 length equals 14 residues. CDR3 DNA sequence: TGTGCCAGCAGCTCACAGGGAGACACCGGGGAGCTGTTTTTT. It encodes CASSSQGDTGELFF. The whole variable domain, remainder taken from reference TRBV7-9 and TRBJ2-2, is DTGVSQNPRHKITKRGQNVTFRCDPISEHNRLYWYRQTLGQGPEFLTYFQNEAQLEKSRLLSDRFSAERPKGSFSTLEIQRTEQGDSAMYLCASSSQGDTGELFFGEGSRLTVL.